A selection of T cell receptor beta chains follows, all from one sample in a study of shared clonotypes between healthy human individuals. Clones were read by immunoSEQ multiplex PCR, and TCRdb kept only the in-frame ones, dropping some. The table includes over a million clones, about 96% detected once. Material: naive CD4+ T cells sorted from blood. Receptor source: a man aged 25-45 years in good health. Each CDR3 is given with its conserved first and last residue. D genes are given only for firm matches. Clone size is not always given. Where it is, it says once, few, many or a class for expanded clones.

cdr3_nt: TGTGCCAGCAGCTCAATCCAGGGACGGATAGAGACCCAGTACTTC
cdr3_aa: CASSSIQGRIETQYF
j_call: TRBJ2-5
v_call: TRBV11-2
d_call: NA
clone_size: NA

cdr3_nt: TGTGCCACCAGCAGAGATTTCGGGACTAGCTACGAGCAGTACTTC
cdr3_aa: CATSRDFGTSYEQYF
j_call: TRBJ2-7
v_call: TRBV15
d_call: TRBD2
clone_size: NA

cdr3_nt: TGTGCCAGCAGGGTAGCGGGAGGGCCCTACGAGCAGTACTTC
cdr3_aa: CASRVAGGPYEQYF
j_call: TRBJ2-7
v_call: TRBV5-6
d_call: TRBD2
clone_size: NA

cdr3_nt: TGTGCCAGCAGCTCATACACCGGGGAGCTGTTTTTT
cdr3_aa: CASSSYTGELFF
j_call: TRBJ2-2
v_call: TRBV13
d_call: NA
clone_size: once

cdr3_nt: TGTGCCAGCAGTTTTCAGGGTCGGTCGGAAGCTTTCTTT
cdr3_aa: CASSFQGRSEAFF
j_call: TRBJ1-1
v_call: TRBV25-1
d_call: NA
clone_size: NA

cdr3_nt: TGTGCCAGCAGCTATCCAGGGGCTCAAGAGACCCAGTACTTC
cdr3_aa: CASSYPGAQETQYF
j_call: TRBJ2-5
v_call: TRBV5-6
d_call: NA
clone_size: NA

cdr3_nt: TGTGCCAGCAGCTTCATCTCCTACAATGAGCAGTTCTTC
cdr3_aa: CASSFISYNEQFF
j_call: TRBJ2-1
v_call: TRBV7-9
d_call: NA
clone_size: once

cdr3_nt: TGCAGCGTTGCTAGGGGGCGCACAGATACGCAGTATTTT
cdr3_aa: CSVARGRTDTQYF
j_call: TRBJ2-3
v_call: TRBV29-1
d_call: TRBD1
clone_size: NA

cdr3_nt: TGTGCCAGCAGTTACTCGACAGGGTCGAACACCGGGGAGCTGTTTTTT
cdr3_aa: CASSYSTGSNTGELFF
j_call: TRBJ2-2
v_call: TRBV6-5
d_call: TRBD1
clone_size: NA

cdr3_nt: TGTGCCAGCAGCTTGAGGGGGGAGACCCAGTACTTC
cdr3_aa: CASSLRGETQYF
j_call: TRBJ2-5
v_call: TRBV5-6
d_call: NA
clone_size: NA

cdr3_nt: TGCGCCAGCAGCTTGTCGACAGGGGGTACTAATGAAAAACTGTTTTTT
cdr3_aa: CASSLSTGGTNEKLFF
j_call: TRBJ1-4
v_call: TRBV5-1
d_call: TRBD1
clone_size: NA

cdr3_nt: TGTGCCAGCGGCAATGGATGGGGCACAGATACGCAGTATTTT
cdr3_aa: CASGNGWGTDTQYF
j_call: TRBJ2-3
v_call: TRBV9
d_call: NA
clone_size: NA

cdr3_nt: TGTGCCAGCAGCGGGACGGTGAACTATGGCTACACCTTC
cdr3_aa: CASSGTVNYGYTF
j_call: TRBJ1-2
v_call: TRBV7-9
d_call: NA
clone_size: NA

cdr3_nt: TGTGCCAGTAGTATTCCCAGCCGGACCAAAAAACTGTTTTTT
cdr3_aa: CASSIPSRTKKLFF
j_call: TRBJ1-4
v_call: TRBV19
d_call: NA
clone_size: NA